This entry concerns a single T cell receptor (beta chain). One end of the junction varies from germline; a read error may be responsible. CDR1 is SEHNR, CDR2 FQNEAQ, per germline (reference sequence). This CDR3 contains 10 residues. This specimen comes from a study of blood T cell repertoires in COVID-19. Original processing notes: Counts of nucleated cells, estimated from reference gene primer amplification, were obtained. Some clones are missing from TCRdb's copy, which holds only in-frame ones; the method was immunoSEQ multiplex PCR. The D gene and trimming were derived from the DNA, and the V and J assignments and clone size from that table. This table has 250,000 to 300,000 clones, approximately 85% appearing once.

Sequencing was done on a sample of peripheral blood. This chain links TRBV7-9 with TRBJ2-7, with D perhaps matching TRBD1 (6 bases). This clonotype was sampled from a man in his forties or fifties with active or convalescent COVID-19. Written as DNA, the CDR3 is TGTGCCAGCAGCCAGGACAGACTACACTTC. Translating it yields CASSQDRLHF.